Listed here are 21 T cell receptor beta chains from one sample, sequenced in a study of blood T cell repertoires in COVID-19. This table comes from immunoSEQ multiplex PCR, and its TCRdb copy is limited to in-frame clones, with some not included. Here the sample spans some 140,000 clones, roughly 83% being singletons. Sequencing used peripheral blood. The receptors here all came from a woman aged 55 to 70 with COVID-19, enrolled during active disease.

The rearrangement links TRBV11-2 to TRBJ2-7, with a tentative D call TRBD2 (5 bases). Per germline, CDR1 SGHAT and CDR2 FQNNGV. This CDR3 region has 14 residues. V was pared by 2 bases and J by 7 bases, with 15 bases between. This chain's CDR3 is CASSLNIATGEQYV. DNA for the CDR3: TGTGCCAGCAGCTTAAATATAGCTACGGGGGAGCAGTACGTC.

The J gene is TRBJ1-1, the V gene TRBV5-1; 8 positions agree with TRBD1. Germline V CDR1 and CDR2: SGHRS, YFSETQ. The CDR3 runs to 17 residues. Trimming removed 0 bases from V and 1 base from J; junction bases left unmatched: 8. CDR3 residues: CASSLARGQGKNTEAFF. The CDR3 bases are TGCGCCAGCAGCTTGGCCAGGGGGCAGGGCAAGAACACTGAAGCTTTCTTT.

The V gene is TRBV24-1, the J gene TRBJ1-5, with 10 bases fitting TRBD1. Germline assignment: CDR1 KGHDR and CDR2 SFDVKD. This CDR3 is 15 amino acids long. The junction had 3 bases not matched to a gene; V was cut back by 4 bases and J by 4 bases. The CDR3 is CATSDPGQGNQPQHF. CDR3 bases: TGTGCCACCAGTGACCCGGGACAGGGGAATCAGCCCCAGCATTTT.

This clone was seen more than once but under ten times. The J gene is TRBJ2-2, the V gene TRBV5-5; 11 bases fit TRBD1. Germline CDR1 and CDR2: SGHKS and YYEKEE (reference sequence). Trimming at V came to 1 base and at J to 7 bases, leaving 9 bases not matched to a gene. This CDR3 is built from 17 residues. CDR3 region: CASSLLAGTGGIGELFF. In DNA, the CDR3 is TGTGCCAGCAGCTTGCTTGCCGGGACAGGGGGGATCGGGGAGCTGTTTTTT.

This clone appeared a single time. The rearrangement joins TRBV12-3 or TRBV12-4 to TRBJ1-2, with D possibly being TRBD1 (5 bases). This CDR3 has 13 amino acids. V dropped 2 bases and J dropped 8 bases, with 12 bases sitting between them. CDR3 DNA: TGTGCCAGCAGTTTACGGCAGGGTCGCGGCTACACCTTC. It codes for CASSLRQGRGYTF.

The chain uses TRBV12-5 and TRBJ2-5; 11 bases map to TRBD1. The CDR3 length is 15 residues. V dropped 5 bases and J dropped 4; count of bases not matched to a gene: 6. CDR1 and CDR2 (germline): LGHNT, FRNRAP. CDR3: CASGQDRGRGETQYF. In DNA, the CDR3 is TGTGCTAGTGGTCAGGACAGGGGGCGCGGAGAGACCCAGTACTTC.

The chain combines TRBV3-1 (or the pseudogene TRBV3-2) with TRBJ2-2; D is uncertain. Germline loops: CDR1 LGHDT, CDR2 YNNKEL (reference sequence). The CDR3 is made up of 14 amino acids. V was clipped by 1 base and J by 4 bases, with 7 bases between them. Here the CDR3 reads CASSQARSTGELFF. The CDR3 region has the DNA TGTGCCAGCAGCCAAGCTAGATCCACCGGGGAGCTGTTTTTT.

V gene TRBV7-6 combines with J gene TRBJ2-7; no clear D. This CDR3 comprises 12 residues. V lost 0 bases to trimming and J lost 7 bases, with 7 bases between them. Germline V CDR1 and CDR2: SGHVS, FNYEAQ. CDR3 in DNA: TGTGCCAGCAGCTTAGCTTCGCGAGAGCAGTACTTC. It encodes CASSLASREQYF.

The chain is built from TRBV7-2 and TRBJ2-3; D perhaps matches TRBD1 (6 bases). Germline V gene data show CDR1 as SGHTA and CDR2 as FQGNSA. The CDR3 sequence is 15 residues long. V was clipped by 2 bases and J by 1 base, with 10 bases between them. The CDR3: CASSLSRGRTDTQYF. In DNA form, the CDR3 reads TGTGCCAGCAGCTTAAGCAGGGGTCGCACAGATACGCAGTATTTT.

This clone was detected once. The chain uses TRBV5-1 and TRBJ2-3, with unresolved D. This CDR3 comprises 13 residues. V lost 0 bases, J lost 5 bases, and 7 bases lay in between. Germline loops: CDR1 SGHRS, CDR2 YFSETQ. This CDR3 reads CASSLGSLDTQYF. DNA of the CDR3: TGCGCCAGCAGCTTGGGTAGCCTAGATACGCAGTATTTT.

This chain connects TRBV30 to TRBJ2-5; unclear D gene. V shed 1 base and J shed 3 bases, with 6 bases lying between them. The CDR3 runs 12 residues. The germline V gene has CDR1 GTSNPN and CDR2 SVGIG (reference sequence). CDR3: CAWSAIEETQYF. Here the CDR3 DNA reads TGTGCCTGGAGTGCCATTGAAGAGACCCAGTACTTC.

This chain joins TRBV6-5 and TRBJ1-4; the match to TRBD1 covers 7 bases. Per the germline V gene, CDR1 is MNHEY and CDR2 is SVGAGI. There are 15 residues in the CDR3. V shed 2 bases, J shed 2 bases, and the junction held 2 bases outside the gene matches. In nucleotides, the CDR3 is TGTGCCAGCAGTTACGAGGGGGCTACTAATGAAAAACTGTTTTTT. Its translation is CASSYEGATNEKLFF.

The chain's CDR3 is CASSHPTGSPVEAFF. The CDR3 DNA follows: TGTGCCAGCAGCCATCCGACAGGGTCCCCTGTCGAAGCTTTCTTT. The chain recombines TRBV9 with TRBJ1-1, with 7 positions matching TRBD1. This CDR3 is built from 15 residues. Germline loops: CDR1 SGDLS, CDR2 YYNGEE. The trim removed 4 bases at V and 8 bases at J, leaving 14 bases unmatched.

V and J are TRBV7-2 and TRBJ1-3; D uncertain. CDR1 and CDR2 (germline): SGHTA, FQGNSA. Trimming cost V 0 bases and J 4 bases, with 7 bases left between them. This CDR3 is built from 14 residues. CDR3 sequence reads: CASSLASLGNTIYF. The CDR3, as DNA: TGTGCCAGCAGCTTAGCGTCCTTAGGAAACACCATATATTTT.

The chain employs TRBV2 and TRBJ1-2, with D possibly being TRBD1 (5 bases). Between the trimmed V and J ends, which lost 0 bases and 4 bases, there was a span of 9 bases. The CDR3 has 14 amino acids. The germline V gene has CDR1 SNHLY and CDR2 FYNNEI. Here the CDR3 DNA reads TGTGCCAGCAGTGAAGCCTTACAGGTCTATGGCTACACCTTC. This codes for CASSEALQVYGYTF.

The DNA for the CDR3 is TGTGCCAGCCCCTCCGTGCGGGGGGGCGCAGCTGGGGCCAACGTCCTGACTTTC. Protein sequence: CASPSVRGGAAGANVLTF. This chain links TRBV5-4 with TRBJ2-6, with 9 bases identical to TRBD2. V was pared by 7 bases and J by 2 bases, with 13 bases of the junction left unmatched. The germline gives CDR1 SGHNT, CDR2 YYREEE (reference sequence). The CDR3 has 18 residues.

The chain is built from TRBV18 and TRBJ1-1; D is ambiguous. The CDR3 runs 15 residues. Trimming removed 0 bases from V and 4 bases from J, with 12 bases in between. CDR1 is KGHSH and CDR2 is LQKENI in the germline V gene. The chain's CDR3 is CASSPPHLGITEAFF. In nucleotides, the CDR3 is TGTGCCAGCTCACCACCGCACCTAGGAATCACTGAAGCTTTCTTT.

The V and J genes are TRBV27 and TRBJ1-5; D is uncertain. The CDR3 is 14 amino acids. Germline CDR1 reads MNHEY; CDR2 reads SMNVEV (reference sequence). The ends were cut back, 5 bases at V and 10 bases at J, with 18 bases in the middle. The CDR3 spells CASSPTYERGPQHF. As DNA, the CDR3 is TGTGCCAGCAGTCCAACATATGAGCGGGGACCCCAGCATTTT.

The chain combines TRBV19 with TRBJ2-2, with 7 nucleotides matching TRBD2. The length of the CDR3 is 15 residues. V dropped 6 bases and J dropped 6; count of bases not matched to a gene: 10. Germline-derived CDR1 and CDR2 are LNHDA and SQIVND (reference sequence). CDR3 amino acids: CASSPPGGVAGELFF. The CDR3 nucleotides are TGTGCCAGTAGCCCCCCGGGAGGAGTGGCCGGGGAGCTGTTTTTT. Full variable domain (outside the CDR3, taken from reference TRBV19 and TRBJ2-2): DGGITQSPKYLFRKEGQNVTLSCEQNLNHDAMYWYRQDPGQGLRLIYYSQIVNDFQKGDIAEGYSVSREKKESFPLTVTSAQKNPTAFYLCASSPPGGVAGELFFGEGSRLTVL.

The chain combines TRBV20-1 with TRBJ2-3; D gene uncertain. This CDR3 has 11 amino acids. Trimming shortened V by 2 bases and J by 5 bases, and 5 bases separated the two germline ends. CDR1 DFQATT and CDR2 SNEGSKA come from the germline V gene (reference sequence). Here the CDR3 reads CSARTGDTQYF. Written as DNA, the CDR3 is TGCAGTGCTAGAACTGGAGATACGCAGTATTTT.

DNA for the CDR3: TGTGCCAGCTCAAACCAGGGTCTAGATAATGAAAAACTGTTTTTT. Its translation: CASSNQGLDNEKLFF. The chain has TRBV18 and TRBJ1-4; possibly TRBD1 for D (5 bases). CDR3 length equals 15 residues. V lost 5 bases and J 4 bases, leaving 14 bases between the germline ends. Germline V gene sequence: CDR1 KGHSH, CDR2 LQKENI.